These T cell receptor beta chains were read from a single sample in a study of vaccination effects on CD4 cells after COVID-19. No antigen has been identified for these receptors. Method: immunoSEQ multiplex PCR; TCRdb's copy keeps in-frame clones and lacks some. The profile shows approximately 40,000 clones, roughly 66% of them singletons. Source: CD4+ T cells from PBMCs cultured with a peptide pool, taken before COVID-19 vaccination. The receptor source for this set is a human donor who had a prior SARS-CoV-2 infection. Both conserved end residues are trimmed from each CDR3. Each record gives: V gene, J gene, CDR3 protein.

TRBV14,TRBJ1-6,ASSQKFGGINSPLH
TRBV12-3/TRBV12-4,TRBJ2-1,ASSSRSVNEQF
TRBV6-1,TRBJ1-5,ATAGWGQPQH
TRBV5-8,TRBJ1-6,ASSLAGTDNSPLH
TRBV19,TRBJ2-5,ASSIWLGGRETQY
TRBV6-4,TRBJ1-2,ASSEIFDRASNYGYT
TRBV11-3,TRBJ2-2,ASRLGGTGSGELF
TRBV7-3,TRBJ1-6,ASSGEGQVSSYNSPLH
TRBV24-1,TRBJ2-1,ATSDYNEQF
TRBV2,TRBJ2-7,ATTQSAASYEQY
TRBV14,TRBJ2-2,ASSPFTGELF
TRBV5-5,TRBJ2-7,ASSFPGPYGQY
TRBV29-1,TRBJ1-5,SVLGPELGGCYYSNQPQH
TRBV10-3,TRBJ2-3,AIRRTDTQY
TRBV3-1/TRBV3-2,TRBJ2-7,ASRKEGTFYEQY
TRBV19,TRBJ2-7,ASSILRGGEQY
TRBV18,TRBJ2-3,ASSPIPDTQY
TRBV7-8,TRBJ2-5,ASSQGIRARIQETQY
TRBV11-2,TRBJ1-4,ASSQTWTSIEKLF
TRBV27,TRBJ2-7,ASSFSTGAEQY
TRBV12-3/TRBV12-4,TRBJ2-5,ASRDSRETQY
TRBV7-9,TRBJ1-5,ASSQGGGKEPQH
TRBV30,TRBJ2-7,AWSAKRLAQYEQY
TRBV11-2,TRBJ2-3,ASSLSQRGPTDTQY
TRBV7-3,TRBJ2-5,ASSSDRAGTQY
TRBV5-4,TRBJ2-1,ASSLPAWSGGGGEQF
TRBV19,TRBJ1-1,ASSIRTGLSEAF
TRBV18,TRBJ2-1,ASSPSRDIANEQF
TRBV6-5,TRBJ1-2,ASSSLDYYGYT
TRBV5-1,TRBJ2-1,ASAGVHYNEQF
TRBV6-4,TRBJ1-4,ASSHLRRQALNEKLF
TRBV9,TRBJ2-6,ASSAWGRTSGANVLT
TRBV18,TRBJ2-1,ASSRRTADEQF
TRBV5-6,TRBJ1-4,ASSPSLRVEEKLF
TRBV4-1,TRBJ1-6,ASSQRGGGNSPLH
TRBV30,TRBJ2-1,AWRQGTYNEQF
TRBV3-1/TRBV3-2,TRBJ2-6,ASSQERASGANVLT
TRBV5-1,TRBJ1-1,ASSLAGTGVNTEAF
TRBV27,TRBJ1-5,ASSLIGGQPQH
TRBV18,TRBJ1-1,ASSPRVSGWDMNTEAF
TRBV2,TRBJ1-2,ASSEALLGHFGYT